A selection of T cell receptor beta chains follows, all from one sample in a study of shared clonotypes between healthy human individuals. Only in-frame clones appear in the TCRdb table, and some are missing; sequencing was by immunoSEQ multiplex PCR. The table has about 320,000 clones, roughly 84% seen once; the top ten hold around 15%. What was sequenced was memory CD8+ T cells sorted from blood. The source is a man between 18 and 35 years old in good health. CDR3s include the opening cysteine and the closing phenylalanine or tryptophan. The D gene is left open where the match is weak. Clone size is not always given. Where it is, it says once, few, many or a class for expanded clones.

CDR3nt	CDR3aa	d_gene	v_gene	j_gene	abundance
TGTGCCTGGAGTGGTGTAACGGGAGAGGTTGCAGATACGCAGTATTTT	CAWSGVTGEVADTQYF	.	TRBV30	TRBJ2-3	.
TGTGCCAGCAGTTACACAGGGGGCGTGGAGACCCAGTACTTC	CASSYTGGVETQYF	TRBD1	TRBV6-5	TRBJ2-5	many
TGCGCCAGCAGCCAAGATGGGCTGGGGCGTGGCTACACCTTC	CASSQDGLGRGYTF	.	TRBV4-3	TRBJ1-2	.
TGTGCCAGCAGTGAGGGTGGGGCGAGGATAAACAATGAGCAGTTCTTC	CASSEGGARINNEQFF	.	TRBV2	TRBJ2-1	.
TGTGCCAGCAGCTTAGCTGAGGGTAACTACGAGCAGTACTTC	CASSLAEGNYEQYF	.	TRBV7-8	TRBJ2-7	.
TGTGCCAGTAGTATAGATCCTAGTTGGGAGCTGTTTTTT	CASSIDPSWELFF	.	TRBV19	TRBJ2-2	.
TGTGCCAGCAGCTTAAGGGTCCTGAACACTGAAGCTTTCTTT	CASSLRVLNTEAFF	.	TRBV11-1	TRBJ1-1	once
TGTGCCAGCAGCTTGGAGACAGGTAGCTCCTACGAGCAGTACTTC	CASSLETGSSYEQYF	.	TRBV5-5	TRBJ2-7	.
TGTGCCAGCAGCTTTGCAGGGGTTGATGAAAAACTGTTTTTT	CASSFAGVDEKLFF	.	TRBV5-6	TRBJ1-4	many
TGTGCCAGCAGTGATCATGACAGCGGATACAATGAGCAGTTCTTC	CASSDHDSGYNEQFF	.	TRBV2	TRBJ2-1	.
TGTGCCAGCAGCTTAGCGGAGGGGGATTCTCAGCCCCAGCATTTT	CASSLAEGDSQPQHF	.	TRBV7-9	TRBJ1-5	.
TGTGCCAGCAGCCTGGGGATCTCTGGGGCCAACGTCCTGACTTTC	CASSLGISGANVLTF	.	TRBV7-2	TRBJ2-6	.
TGTGCCAGCAGTCCAGACACAACTAATGAAAAACTGTTTTTT	CASSPDTTNEKLFF	.	TRBV6-4	TRBJ1-4	.
TGCGCCAGCAGCTTCCTCCAGGGCGGGGAAGAGACCCAGTACTTC	CASSFLQGGEETQYF	.	TRBV4-1	TRBJ2-5	once
TGTGCCTGGAGTAGACAGGGGGCGAGGGGCTACACCTTC	CAWSRQGARGYTF	TRBD1	TRBV30	TRBJ1-2	.
TGCGCCAGCAGCCAAGCTGTACTAGCGGGAGATAAAGACAATGAGCAGTTCTTC	CASSQAVLAGDKDNEQFF	TRBD2	TRBV4-3	TRBJ2-1	.
TGTGCCAGCAGTTACCTGACGGCTCCATACAATGAGCAGTTCTTC	CASSYLTAPYNEQFF	.	TRBV27	TRBJ2-1	.
TGTGCCAGCAGTTTAGGCAGATACAATGAGCAGTTCTTC	CASSLGRYNEQFF	.	TRBV27	TRBJ2-1	.
TGTGCCAGCAGCTTTCGACTAGCCGGATACAATGAGCAGTTCTTC	CASSFRLAGYNEQFF	TRBD2	TRBV11-2	TRBJ2-1	.
TGTGCCAGCAATAGACAGCTTTCCTACGAGCAGTACTTC	CASNRQLSYEQYF	.	TRBV2	TRBJ2-7	.
TGCGCCAGCAGTGACCGCACAGGGAGGAGCTCCTACGAGCAGTACTTC	CASSDRTGRSSYEQYF	.	TRBV10-1	TRBJ2-7	.
TGTGCCAGCAGCTTGGGAAGCTCCTACGAGCAGTACTTC	CASSLGSSYEQYF	.	TRBV5-6	TRBJ2-7	.
TGTGCCAGCTCACCAGAGAGCGGCGAAGAGACCCAGTACTTC	CASSPESGEETQYF	.	TRBV18	TRBJ2-5	.
TGTGCCAGCAGCTCCGGGACAGCCGGTTTATCGTACGAGCAGTACTTC	CASSSGTAGLSYEQYF	TRBD1	TRBV5-6	TRBJ2-7	few
TGTGCCAGCAGTGGGGACACGACCTACGAGCAGTACTTC	CASSGDTTYEQYF	.	TRBV2	TRBJ2-7	.
TGTGCCAGCAGCGTAGCTTTGGCGGGAGGTGATGGGGCCAACGTCCTGACTTTC	CASSVALAGGDGANVLTF	TRBD2	TRBV9	TRBJ2-6	.
TGCGCCAGCAGCCATTCCTCTAGCGGGATGTACGAGCAGTACTTC	CASSHSSSGMYEQYF	TRBD2	TRBV4-1	TRBJ2-7	.
TGTGCCAGCAGTTACCCTTTGGGACTAGCGGAAATCTCCTACAATGAGCAGTTCTTC	CASSYPLGLAEISYNEQFF	TRBD2	TRBV6-8	TRBJ2-1	few
TGTGCCAGCTCACCAGACAGGGGGAACACTGAAGCTTTCTTT	CASSPDRGNTEAFF	TRBD1	TRBV18	TRBJ1-1	.
TGTGCCAGCAGCTTTGCGGGGGCGATGAACACTGAAGCTTTCTTT	CASSFAGAMNTEAFF	.	TRBV13	TRBJ1-1	.
TGTGCCATCAGTGCACGGGACAGACTATACGAGCAGTACTTC	CAISARDRLYEQYF	TRBD1	TRBV10-3	TRBJ2-7	.
TGTGCCAGCAGCCAAGACACTAGGGGGGAGCAGTACTTC	CASSQDTRGEQYF	.	TRBV4-2	TRBJ2-7	.
TGCGCCAGCAGCCAAGTTGGTAGGACCTACGAGCAGTACTTC	CASSQVGRTYEQYF	.	TRBV4-1	TRBJ2-7	.
TGTGCCAGCAGTTTCTCGGGAATCTCCTACGAGCAGTACTTC	CASSFSGISYEQYF	.	TRBV27	TRBJ2-7	once
TGCGCCAGCAGTCAAGAGATGAACACTGAAGCTTTCTTT	CASSQEMNTEAFF	.	TRBV23-1	TRBJ1-1	.
TGCGCCAGCAGCCAAGAACTCTCCGGACTGAGGGCCAATCAGCCCCAGCATTTT	CASSQELSGLRANQPQHF	.	TRBV4-1	TRBJ1-5	.
TGTGCCAGCAGCTTTCAGGGAAATCTCTACGAGCAGTACTTC	CASSFQGNLYEQYF	.	TRBV5-6	TRBJ2-7	.
TGTGCCAGTACCTCGAGCTCCTACAATGAGCAGTTCTTC	CASTSSSYNEQFF	.	TRBV19	TRBJ2-1	.
TGTGCCAGCAGTACTATTAACGAGGGGTCTGATGGCTACACCTTC	CASSTINEGSDGYTF	.	TRBV28	TRBJ1-2	.
TGTGCCAGCAGCTGCCCAGACTACGGGGCCAACTACGAGCAGTACTTC	CASSCPDYGANYEQYF	.	TRBV5-4	TRBJ2-7	once
TGTGCCAGCAGCTATCGGACGCGAGGGTACAACCATAATTCACCCCTCCACTTT	CASSYRTRGYNHNSPLHF	.	TRBV11-3	TRBJ1-6	.
TGTGCCAGCAGTTACTCGACTAGCGGGAGGGCTGAGACCCAGTACTTC	CASSYSTSGRAETQYF	TRBD2	TRBV6-5	TRBJ2-5	.
TGCGCCAGCAGCCAAGAGGTAAAGGGGAGAAAGGAAAAACTGTTTTTT	CASSQEVKGRKEKLFF	.	TRBV4-1	TRBJ1-4	.
TGTGCCAGCAGTGAAGAGATCACTGAAGCTTTCTTT	CASSEEITEAFF	.	TRBV2	TRBJ1-1	.
TGTGCCTGGAGGCCCCTAGCGGAGGGGGTGTTAGAGACCCAGTACTTC	CAWRPLAEGVLETQYF	.	TRBV30	TRBJ2-5	.
TGCGCCAGCAGCCAAGATTCAAGGCAGGGCAGCTATGAGCAGTTCTTC	CASSQDSRQGSYEQFF	.	TRBV4-3	TRBJ2-1	.
TGCGCCAGCGCAGGAGTCACCCTCTACTATGGCTACACCTTC	CASAGVTLYYGYTF	.	TRBV10-2	TRBJ1-2	.
TGTGCCAGCAGTGACTCCTACGAGCAGTACTTC	CASSDSYEQYF	.	TRBV6-4	TRBJ2-7	.
TGTGCCAGCAGTGAATTTAGGCCCGCTAATGAAAAACTGTTTTTT	CASSEFRPANEKLFF	.	TRBV6-1	TRBJ1-4	.
TGTGCCAGCAGCGAGACAGGCCTGAGCTCCTATAATTCACCCCTCCACTTT	CASSETGLSSYNSPLHF	.	TRBV13	TRBJ1-6	.
TGTGCCAGCAGTTTATTGGGGGGGCAATACGAGCAGTACTTC	CASSLLGGQYEQYF	.	TRBV28	TRBJ2-7	.
TGTGCCAGCAGCGTAGGAGGACTGGGGACACTCGCCTACGAGCAGTACTTC	CASSVGGLGTLAYEQYF	.	TRBV9	TRBJ2-7	.
TGCGCCAGCAGCACCGTACCGGGACAGGGGAAGAACACTGAAGCTTTCTTT	CASSTVPGQGKNTEAFF	TRBD1	TRBV4-1	TRBJ1-1	once